Listed below are T cell receptor beta chains from one sample, sequenced in a study of CD8 T cells in Susac syndrome. TCRdb used MiXCR to reprocess the immunoSEQ multiplex PCR reads, holding one entry per CDR3 protein. The profile shows 200,000 or so distinct CDR3 sequences, approximately 95% of them singletons. Sequences were obtained from CD8+ T cells from PBMCs. Receptors originate from a human donor with Susac syndrome. The CDR3 runs from the conserved cysteine through the conserved F or W. D genes are given only for firm matches. Clone size is given for some rows only: seen once, a few or many times, or a class if the clone is expanded.

v_gene: TRBV4-1
j_gene: TRBJ2-5
d_gene: NA
abundance: NA
CDR3aa: CASSQPREETQYF
CDR3nt: TGCGCCAGCAGCCAGCCCCGGGAAGAGACCCAGTACTTC

v_gene: TRBV7-9
j_gene: TRBJ1-2
d_gene: NA
abundance: NA
CDR3aa: CASSRGGEGYGGYTF
CDR3nt: TGTGCCAGCAGCCGGGGCGGGGAGGGCTACGGCGGCTACACCTTC

v_gene: TRBV20-1
j_gene: TRBJ1-5
d_gene: NA
abundance: NA
CDR3aa: CSAPSQGEGAFWNQPQHF
CDR3nt: TGCAGTGCCCCCAGTCAAGGGGAAGGAGCCTTCTGGAATCAGCCCCAGCATTTT

v_gene: TRBV13
j_gene: TRBJ1-1
d_gene: NA
abundance: NA
CDR3aa: CASSFPSGNTEAFF
CDR3nt: TGTGCCAGCAGCTTCCCCTCCGGGAACACTGAAGCTTTCTTT

v_gene: TRBV4-1
j_gene: TRBJ1-2
d_gene: NA
abundance: NA
CDR3aa: CASSQDRLSNYGYTF
CDR3nt: TGCGCCAGCAGCCAAGATCGACTTTCTAACTATGGCTACACCTTC

v_gene: TRBV7-7
j_gene: TRBJ2-5
d_gene: NA
abundance: NA
CDR3aa: CASSSTTDQETQYF
CDR3nt: TGTGCTAGCAGCTCCACGACAGACCAAGAGACCCAGTACTTC

v_gene: TRBV13
j_gene: TRBJ2-1
d_gene: NA
abundance: NA
CDR3aa: CASSLGLGISNNEQFF
CDR3nt: TGTGCCAGCAGCTTAGGCCTCGGGATCTCCAACAATGAGCAGTTCTTC

v_gene: TRBV20-1
j_gene: TRBJ2-7
d_gene: NA
abundance: NA
CDR3aa: CSAITPTGKDEQYF
CDR3nt: TGCAGTGCCATCACTCCAACAGGGAAGGACGAGCAGTACTTC

v_gene: TRBV15
j_gene: TRBJ1-5
d_gene: NA
abundance: NA
CDR3aa: CATRRDQGSQPQHF
CDR3nt: TGTGCCACCAGGAGAGATCAGGGTAGTCAGCCCCAGCATTTT

v_gene: TRBV20-1
j_gene: TRBJ2-5
d_gene: NA
abundance: NA
CDR3aa: CSARDRRSQETQYF
CDR3nt: TGCAGTGCTAGAGATCGAAGGAGCCAAGAGACCCAGTACTTC

v_gene: TRBV27
j_gene: TRBJ1-2
d_gene: TRBD1
abundance: NA
CDR3aa: CASSFGTANYGYTF
CDR3nt: TGTGCCAGCAGTTTCGGGACAGCTAACTATGGCTACACCTTC

v_gene: TRBV25-1
j_gene: TRBJ2-1
d_gene: NA
abundance: NA
CDR3aa: CASSESARTRSYNEQFF
CDR3nt: TGTGCCAGCAGTGAATCCGCCCGGACACGCTCGTACAATGAGCAGTTCTTC

v_gene: TRBV4-1
j_gene: TRBJ2-2
d_gene: TRBD1
abundance: NA
CDR3aa: CASSQTGTVTGELFF
CDR3nt: TGCGCCAGCAGCCAAACCGGGACAGTAACCGGGGAGCTGTTTTTT

v_gene: TRBV3-1
j_gene: TRBJ2-7
d_gene: TRBD1
abundance: NA
CDR3aa: CASSDGQGFTYEQYF
CDR3nt: TGTGCCAGCAGCGACGGACAGGGTTTCACCTACGAGCAGTACTTC

v_gene: TRBV29-1
j_gene: TRBJ1-1
d_gene: NA
abundance: NA
CDR3aa: CSVEAQENTEAFF
CDR3nt: TGCAGCGTTGAAGCACAAGAGAACACTGAAGCTTTCTTT

v_gene: TRBV5-6
j_gene: TRBJ1-1
d_gene: NA
abundance: NA
CDR3aa: CASSYEGNTEAFF
CDR3nt: TGTGCCAGCAGCTACGAGGGAAACACTGAAGCTTTCTTT

v_gene: TRBV29-1
j_gene: TRBJ1-1
d_gene: TRBD1
abundance: NA
CDR3aa: CSVEVVGQGNTEAFF
CDR3nt: TGCAGCGTTGAAGTAGTAGGACAGGGGAACACTGAAGCTTTCTTT

v_gene: TRBV5-6
j_gene: TRBJ2-2
d_gene: NA
abundance: NA
CDR3aa: CASSLAANGNTGELFF
CDR3nt: TGTGCCAGCAGCTTGGCAGCGAACGGAAACACCGGGGAGCTGTTTTTT

v_gene: TRBV6-1
j_gene: TRBJ1-2
d_gene: NA
abundance: NA
CDR3aa: CASSEARDRGYTF
CDR3nt: TGTGCCAGCAGTGAAGCCAGGGATCGTGGCTACACCTTC

v_gene: TRBV23-1
j_gene: TRBJ2-7
d_gene: NA
abundance: NA
CDR3aa: CASSPRRPTTSYEQYF
CDR3nt: TGCGCCAGCAGTCCACGCCGGCCGACAACATCCTACGAGCAGTACTTC

v_gene: TRBV12-5
j_gene: TRBJ1-2
d_gene: NA
abundance: NA
CDR3aa: CASGQVYGYTF
CDR3nt: TGTGCTAGTGGTCAGGTCTATGGCTACACCTTC

v_gene: TRBV30
j_gene: TRBJ1-2
d_gene: TRBD1
abundance: once
CDR3aa: CAWSPLIGQGTYGYTF
CDR3nt: TGTGCCTGGAGCCCTCTTATTGGACAGGGTACCTATGGCTACACCTTC

v_gene: TRBV7-9
j_gene: TRBJ1-6
d_gene: NA
abundance: NA
CDR3aa: CASSSQGLRSYNSPLHF
CDR3nt: TGTGCCAGCAGCTCCCAGGGGCTACGCTCCTATAATTCACCCCTCCACTTT

v_gene: TRBV24-1
j_gene: TRBJ1-1
d_gene: TRBD1
abundance: NA
CDR3aa: CATSEGQGSEAFF
CDR3nt: TGTGCCACCAGTGAGGGACAGGGATCTGAAGCTTTCTTT

v_gene: TRBV7-8
j_gene: TRBJ2-7
d_gene: NA
abundance: NA
CDR3aa: CASSLAGGLSYEQYF
CDR3nt: TGTGCCAGCAGCTTAGCGGGGGGCCTCAGCTACGAGCAGTACTTC

v_gene: TRBV6-5
j_gene: TRBJ1-3
d_gene: NA
abundance: NA
CDR3aa: CASSYSQGTSGNTIYF
CDR3nt: TGTGCCAGCAGTTACTCCCAGGGTACATCTGGAAACACCATATATTTT

v_gene: TRBV27
j_gene: TRBJ1-5
d_gene: NA
abundance: NA
CDR3aa: CASSLSGGYNQPQHF
CDR3nt: TGTGCCAGCAGTTTATCTGGGGGATACAATCAGCCCCAGCATTTT

v_gene: TRBV6-6
j_gene: TRBJ1-5
d_gene: NA
abundance: NA
CDR3aa: CATKPRTGYQPQHF
CDR3nt: TGTGCCACAAAGCCTCGCACAGGTTATCAGCCCCAGCATTTT

v_gene: TRBV12-3/TRBV12-4
j_gene: TRBJ1-1
d_gene: TRBD1
abundance: NA
CDR3aa: CASSFRGPYMNTEAFF
CDR3nt: TGTGCCAGCAGTTTCAGGGGGCCATACATGAACACTGAAGCTTTCTTT

v_gene: TRBV12-3/TRBV12-4
j_gene: TRBJ2-5
d_gene: TRBD2
abundance: NA
CDR3aa: CASVRGGLGETQYF
CDR3nt: TGTGCCAGCGTCCGAGGGGGACTAGGGGAGACCCAGTACTTC

v_gene: TRBV20-1
j_gene: TRBJ2-2
d_gene: NA
abundance: NA
CDR3aa: CSARGAGDRAGELFF
CDR3nt: TGCAGTGCTAGAGGCGCAGGGGATCGGGCCGGGGAGCTGTTTTTT

v_gene: TRBV15
j_gene: TRBJ1-4
d_gene: NA
abundance: NA
CDR3aa: CATSRDEGSSLFF
CDR3nt: TGTGCCACCAGCAGAGATGAGGGGAGTAGTCTGTTTTTT

v_gene: TRBV7-2
j_gene: TRBJ2-1
d_gene: NA
abundance: NA
CDR3aa: CASSLGWGHNEQFF
CDR3nt: TGTGCCAGCAGCTTAGGGTGGGGCCACAATGAGCAGTTCTTC

v_gene: TRBV18
j_gene: TRBJ1-5
d_gene: NA
abundance: NA
CDR3aa: CASPNQPQHF
CDR3nt: TGTGCCAGCCCCAATCAGCCCCAGCATTTT

v_gene: TRBV2
j_gene: TRBJ2-1
d_gene: NA
abundance: NA
CDR3aa: CASHAAFEQFF
CDR3nt: TGTGCCAGCCATGCGGCGTTTGAGCAGTTCTTC

v_gene: TRBV9
j_gene: TRBJ2-2
d_gene: TRBD1
abundance: NA
CDR3aa: CASSGQGARTGELFF
CDR3nt: TGTGCCAGCAGCGGACAGGGGGCGAGGACCGGGGAGCTGTTTTTT

v_gene: TRBV7-3
j_gene: TRBJ1-6
d_gene: NA
abundance: once
CDR3aa: CASSLFHGADSPLHF
CDR3nt: TGTGCCAGCAGCTTATTTCACGGGGCAGATTCACCCCTCCACTTT

v_gene: TRBV29-1
j_gene: TRBJ2-5
d_gene: NA
abundance: NA
CDR3aa: CSGLPGDSQETQYF
CDR3nt: TGCAGCGGACTACCGGGGGACAGTCAAGAGACCCAGTACTTC

v_gene: TRBV20-1
j_gene: TRBJ1-1
d_gene: TRBD1
abundance: NA
CDR3aa: CSARRAGGREAFF
CDR3nt: TGCAGTGCTAGAAGGGCAGGGGGTAGGGAAGCTTTCTTT

v_gene: TRBV5-1
j_gene: TRBJ2-3
d_gene: NA
abundance: NA
CDR3aa: CASSSLAGSTDTQYF
CDR3nt: TGCGCCAGCAGCTCCCTGGCGGGTAGCACAGATACGCAGTATTTT

v_gene: TRBV5-1
j_gene: TRBJ2-1
d_gene: NA
abundance: NA
CDR3aa: CASSADWSSYNEQFF
CDR3nt: TGCGCCAGCAGCGCGGACTGGAGCTCCTACAATGAGCAGTTCTTC

v_gene: TRBV29-1
j_gene: TRBJ1-2
d_gene: NA
abundance: NA
CDR3aa: CSVGSINGYTF
CDR3nt: TGCAGCGTTGGGTCGATAAATGGCTACACCTTC

v_gene: TRBV2
j_gene: TRBJ1-2
d_gene: NA
abundance: NA
CDR3aa: CASSDGGRGYGYTF
CDR3nt: TGTGCCAGCAGCGACGGCGGGCGGGGGTATGGCTACACCTTC

v_gene: TRBV12-5
j_gene: TRBJ2-1
d_gene: NA
abundance: NA
CDR3aa: CASGTSSGSVNEQFF
CDR3nt: TGTGCTAGTGGTACCTCTTCGGGCTCCGTGAATGAGCAGTTCTTC

v_gene: TRBV6-1
j_gene: TRBJ2-7
d_gene: NA
abundance: NA
CDR3aa: CASSEGLATYEQYF
CDR3nt: TGTGCCAGCAGTGAAGGCCTCGCGACCTACGAGCAGTACTTC

v_gene: TRBV4-1
j_gene: TRBJ2-5
d_gene: NA
abundance: NA
CDR3aa: CASSQDPGETQYF
CDR3nt: TGCGCCAGCAGCCAAGACCCGGGGGAGACCCAGTACTTC